The following is a T cell receptor beta chain sequence with its context. Its target is unknown. The CDR3 runs to 12 residues. The data were taken from a study of T cell responses to AZD1222 COVID-19 vaccine. Whole-study context: Second-dose timings of about 4 or about 12 weeks were pooled.

TCRdb's table, derived via immunoSEQ multiplex PCR, lists solely in-frame clones and lacks some. The table includes more than 130,000 clones, about nine tenths detected once. Study conclusions and caveats: It was only five to seven AZD1222 recipients who were seropositive at baseline. The donor group comprised mostly white British people and more females; the analysis possibly underestimated clonal diversity.

V and J are TRBV21-1 and TRBJ1-2; TRBD1, as called in the table, went unchecked against the DNA. TRBV21-1 is marked as a pseudogene. This specimen consisted of peripheral blood, obtained on day 0 of AZD1222 vaccination. The TCR originated in an adult in good health. The chain's CDR3 is CARHRQVDGYTF. CDR3 bases: TGTGCCAGGCACCGGCAGGTCGATGGCTACACCTTC.